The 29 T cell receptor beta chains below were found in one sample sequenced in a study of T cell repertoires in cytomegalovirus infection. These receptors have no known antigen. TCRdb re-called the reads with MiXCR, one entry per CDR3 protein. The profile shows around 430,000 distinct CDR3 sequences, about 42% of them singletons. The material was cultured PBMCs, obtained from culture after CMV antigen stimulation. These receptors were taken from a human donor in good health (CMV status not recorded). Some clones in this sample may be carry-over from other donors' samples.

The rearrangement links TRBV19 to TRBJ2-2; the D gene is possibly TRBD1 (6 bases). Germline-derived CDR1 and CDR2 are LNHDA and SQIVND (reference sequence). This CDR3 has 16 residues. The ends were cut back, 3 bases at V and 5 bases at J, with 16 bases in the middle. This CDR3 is CASSITRGRGTGELFF. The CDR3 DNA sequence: TGTGCCAGTAGTATTACTAGGGGCAGGGGTACCGGGGAGCTGTTTTTT.

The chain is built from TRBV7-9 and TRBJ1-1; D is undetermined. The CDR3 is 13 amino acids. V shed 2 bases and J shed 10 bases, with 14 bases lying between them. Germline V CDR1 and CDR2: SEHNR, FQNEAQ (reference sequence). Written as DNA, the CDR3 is TGTGCCAGCAGCTTATCGGAGGTAGGGTCAGCTTTCTTT. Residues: CASSLSEVGSAFF.

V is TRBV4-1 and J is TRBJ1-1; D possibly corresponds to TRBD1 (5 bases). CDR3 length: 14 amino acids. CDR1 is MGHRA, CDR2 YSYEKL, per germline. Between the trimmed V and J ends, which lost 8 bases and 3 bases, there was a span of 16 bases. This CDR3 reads CASGETAPDTEAFF. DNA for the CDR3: TGCGCCAGCGGAGAGACAGCCCCGGACACTGAAGCTTTCTTT.

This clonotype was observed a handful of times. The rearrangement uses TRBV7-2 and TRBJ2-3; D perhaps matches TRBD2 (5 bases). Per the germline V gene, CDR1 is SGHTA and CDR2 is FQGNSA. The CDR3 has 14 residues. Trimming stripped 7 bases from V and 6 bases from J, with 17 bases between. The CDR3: CASTWTLGSDTQYF. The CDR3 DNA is TGTGCCAGCACCTGGACCCTGGGGAGCGATACGCAGTATTTT. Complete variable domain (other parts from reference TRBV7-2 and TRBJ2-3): GAGVSQSPSNKVTEKGKDVELRCDPISGHTALYWYRQSLGQGLEFLIYFQGNSAPDKSGLPSDRFSAERTGGSVSTLTIQRTQQEDSAVYLCASTWTLGSDTQYFGPGTRLTVL.

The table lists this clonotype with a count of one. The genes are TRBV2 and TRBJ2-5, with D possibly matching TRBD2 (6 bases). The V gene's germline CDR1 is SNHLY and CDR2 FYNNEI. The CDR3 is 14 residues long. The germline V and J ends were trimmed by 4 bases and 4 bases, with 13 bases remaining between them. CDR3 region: CASSGPSGGETQYF. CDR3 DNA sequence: TGTGCCAGCAGTGGGCCGTCCGGGGGAGAGACCCAGTACTTC.

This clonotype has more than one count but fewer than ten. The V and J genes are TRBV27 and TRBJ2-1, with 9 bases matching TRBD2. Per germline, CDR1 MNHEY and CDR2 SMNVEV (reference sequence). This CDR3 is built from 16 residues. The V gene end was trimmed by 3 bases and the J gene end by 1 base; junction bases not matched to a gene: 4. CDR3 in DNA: TGTGCCAGCAGTTTGATAGCGGGAGTGTCCTACAATGAGCAGTTCTTC. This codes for CASSLIAGVSYNEQFF.

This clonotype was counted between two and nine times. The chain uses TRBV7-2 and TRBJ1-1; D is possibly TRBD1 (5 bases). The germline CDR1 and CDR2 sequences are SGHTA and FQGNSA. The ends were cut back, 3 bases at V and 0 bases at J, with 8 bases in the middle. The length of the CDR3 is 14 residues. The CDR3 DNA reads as TGTGCCAGCAGCTTCAGGGCCATGAACACTGAAGCTTTCTTT. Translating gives CASSFRAMNTEAFF.

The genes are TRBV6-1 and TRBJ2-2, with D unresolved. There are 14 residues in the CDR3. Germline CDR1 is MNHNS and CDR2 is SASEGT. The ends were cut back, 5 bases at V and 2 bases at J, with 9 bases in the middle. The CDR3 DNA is TGTGCCAGCAGTCATCCACCTAACACCGGGGAGCTGTTTTTT. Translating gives CASSHPPNTGELFF.

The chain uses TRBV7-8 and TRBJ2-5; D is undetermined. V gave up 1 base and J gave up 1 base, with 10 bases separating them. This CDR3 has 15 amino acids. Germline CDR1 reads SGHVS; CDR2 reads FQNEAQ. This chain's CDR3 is CASSLEEVGQETQYF. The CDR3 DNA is TGTGCCAGCAGCTTAGAGGAAGTGGGCCAAGAGACCCAGTACTTC.

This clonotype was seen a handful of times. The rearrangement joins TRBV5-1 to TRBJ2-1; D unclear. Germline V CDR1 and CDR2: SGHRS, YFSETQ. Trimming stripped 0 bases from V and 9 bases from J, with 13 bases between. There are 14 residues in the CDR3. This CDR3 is CASSLEASVGEQFF. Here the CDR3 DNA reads TGCGCCAGCAGCTTGGAGGCTAGTGTAGGTGAGCAGTTCTTC.

The DNA for the CDR3 is TGTGCCAGCAGAACCCAGCTGGACAGGGCCCTATCTGGGGCCAACGTCCTGACTTTC. The encoded protein is CASRTQLDRALSGANVLTF. This chain links TRBV6-8 with TRBJ2-6; 8 nucleotides agree with TRBD1. The germline V gene encodes CDR1 MNHGY and CDR2 SAAAGT. V was clipped by 6 bases and J by 1 base; unmatched bases: 14. This CDR3 has 19 amino acids.

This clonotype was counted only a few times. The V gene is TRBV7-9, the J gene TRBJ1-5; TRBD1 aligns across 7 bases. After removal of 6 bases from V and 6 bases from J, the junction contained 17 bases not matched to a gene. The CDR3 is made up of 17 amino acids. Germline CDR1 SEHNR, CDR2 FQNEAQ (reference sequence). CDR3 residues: CASSWGPDTGVGQPQHF. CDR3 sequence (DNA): TGTGCCAGCAGTTGGGGCCCCGACACAGGGGTGGGTCAGCCCCAGCATTTT.

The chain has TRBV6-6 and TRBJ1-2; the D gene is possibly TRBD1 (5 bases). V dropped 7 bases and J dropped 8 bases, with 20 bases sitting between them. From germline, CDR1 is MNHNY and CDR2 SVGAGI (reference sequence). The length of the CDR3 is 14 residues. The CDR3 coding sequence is TGTGCCAGCAAATCGCGGGACCAAATGGGGGGCTACACCTTC. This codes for CASKSRDQMGGYTF.

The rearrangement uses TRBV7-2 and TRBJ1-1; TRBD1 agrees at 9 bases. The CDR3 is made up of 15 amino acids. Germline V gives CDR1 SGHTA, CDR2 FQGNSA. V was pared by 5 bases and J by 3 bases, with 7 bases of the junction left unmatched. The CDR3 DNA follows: TGTGCCAGCAGCACCGGACAGGGGCAGGACACTGAAGCTTTCTTT. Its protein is CASSTGQGQDTEAFF.

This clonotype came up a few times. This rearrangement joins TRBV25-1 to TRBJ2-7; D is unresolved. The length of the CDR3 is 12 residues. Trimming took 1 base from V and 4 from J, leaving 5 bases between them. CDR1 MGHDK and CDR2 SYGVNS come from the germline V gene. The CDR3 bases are TGTGCCAGCAGTGAATTGGGGTACGAGCAGTACTTC. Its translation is CASSELGYEQYF.

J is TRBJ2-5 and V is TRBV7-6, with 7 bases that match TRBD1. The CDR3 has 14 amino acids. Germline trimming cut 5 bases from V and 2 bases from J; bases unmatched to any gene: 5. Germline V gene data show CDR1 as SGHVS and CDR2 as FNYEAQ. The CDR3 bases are TGTGCCAGCAGCCCCTGGGACAGACAAGAGACCCAGTACTTC. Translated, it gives CASSPWDRQETQYF.

CDR3 region: CASSPTRRGRAGGGGFNEQFF. The CDR3, as DNA: TGTGCCAGCAGCCCTACGCGCAGGGGACGAGCGGGAGGAGGGGGGTTCAATGAGCAGTTCTTC. This sequence joins TRBV12-3 or TRBV12-4 and TRBJ2-1; 9 positions match TRBD2. J was trimmed by 6 bases and V by 6 bases; bases with no gene match: 27. The CDR3 is made up of 21 amino acids.

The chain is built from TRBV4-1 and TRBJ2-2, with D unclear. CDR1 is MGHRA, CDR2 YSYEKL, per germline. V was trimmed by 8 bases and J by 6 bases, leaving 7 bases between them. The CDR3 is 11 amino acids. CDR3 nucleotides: TGCGCCAGCTTTAAGTCCGGGGAGCTGTTTTTT. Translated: CASFKSGELFF.

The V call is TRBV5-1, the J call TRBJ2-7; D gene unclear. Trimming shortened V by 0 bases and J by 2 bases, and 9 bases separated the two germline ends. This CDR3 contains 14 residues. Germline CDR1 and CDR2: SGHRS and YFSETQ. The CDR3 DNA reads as TGCGCCAGCAGCTTGGGGCTAGAACCCTACGAGCAGTACTTC. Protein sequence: CASSLGLEPYEQYF.

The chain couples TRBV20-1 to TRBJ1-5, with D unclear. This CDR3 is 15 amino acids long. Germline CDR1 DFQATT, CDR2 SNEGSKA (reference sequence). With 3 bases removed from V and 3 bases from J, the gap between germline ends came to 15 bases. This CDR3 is CSASFGGLANQPQHF. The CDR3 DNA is TGCAGTGCTAGCTTCGGTGGATTAGCCAATCAGCCCCAGCATTTT.

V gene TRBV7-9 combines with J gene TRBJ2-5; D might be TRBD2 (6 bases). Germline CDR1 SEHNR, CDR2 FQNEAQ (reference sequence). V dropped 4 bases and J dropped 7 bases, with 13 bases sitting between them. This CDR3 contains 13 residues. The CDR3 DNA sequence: TGTGCCAGCAGCTCCGGGACTGTGTGGACCCAGTACTTC. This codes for CASSSGTVWTQYF.

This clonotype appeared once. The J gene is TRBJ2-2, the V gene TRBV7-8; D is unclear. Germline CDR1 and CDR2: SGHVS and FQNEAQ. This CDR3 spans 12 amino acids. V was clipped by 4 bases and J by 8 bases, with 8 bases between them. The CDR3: CASSSQLGELFF. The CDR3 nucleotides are TGTGCCAGCAGCTCCCAATTGGGGGAGCTGTTTTTT.

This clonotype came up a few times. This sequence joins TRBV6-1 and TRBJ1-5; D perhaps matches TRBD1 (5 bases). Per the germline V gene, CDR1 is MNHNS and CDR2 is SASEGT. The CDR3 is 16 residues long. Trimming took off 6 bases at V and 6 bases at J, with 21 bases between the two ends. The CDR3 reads CASRDALGATGQPQHF. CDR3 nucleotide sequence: TGTGCCAGCAGAGATGCGCTCGGGGCCACAGGTCAGCCCCAGCATTTT.

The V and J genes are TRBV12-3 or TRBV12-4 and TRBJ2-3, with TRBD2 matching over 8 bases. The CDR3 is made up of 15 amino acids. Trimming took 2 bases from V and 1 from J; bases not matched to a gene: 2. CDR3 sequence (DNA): TGTGCCAGCAGTTTATCGACTAGCGGCACAGATACGCAGTATTTT. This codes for CASSLSTSGTDTQYF.

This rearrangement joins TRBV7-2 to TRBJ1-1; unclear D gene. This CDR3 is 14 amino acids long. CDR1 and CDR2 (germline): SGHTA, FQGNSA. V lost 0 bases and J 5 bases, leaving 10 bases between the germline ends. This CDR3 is CASSLAPRMTEAFF. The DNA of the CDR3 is TGTGCCAGCAGCTTAGCGCCAAGGATGACTGAAGCTTTCTTT. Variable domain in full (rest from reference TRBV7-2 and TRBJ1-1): GAGVSQSPSNKVTEKGKDVELRCDPISGHTALYWYRQSLGQGLEFLIYFQGNSAPDKSGLPSDRFSAERTGGSVSTLTIQRTQQEDSAVYLCASSLAPRMTEAFFGQGTRLTVV.

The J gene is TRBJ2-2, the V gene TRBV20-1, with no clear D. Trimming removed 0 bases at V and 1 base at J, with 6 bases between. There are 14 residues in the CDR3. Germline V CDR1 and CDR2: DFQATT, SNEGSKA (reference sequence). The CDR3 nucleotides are TGCAGTGCTAGAGAGCTTCTGAACACCGGGGAGCTGTTTTTT. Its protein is CSARELLNTGELFF.

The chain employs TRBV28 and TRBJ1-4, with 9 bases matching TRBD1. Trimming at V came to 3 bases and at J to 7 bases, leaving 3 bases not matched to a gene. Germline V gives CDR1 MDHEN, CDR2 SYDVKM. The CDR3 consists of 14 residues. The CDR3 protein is CASSFRDRAEKLFF. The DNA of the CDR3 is TGTGCCAGCAGTTTCCGGGACAGGGCTGAAAAACTGTTTTTT.

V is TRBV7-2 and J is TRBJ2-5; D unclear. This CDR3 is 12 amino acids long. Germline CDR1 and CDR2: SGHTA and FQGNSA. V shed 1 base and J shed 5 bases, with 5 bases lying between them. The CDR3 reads CASSLEWETQYF. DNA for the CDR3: TGTGCCAGCAGCTTAGAATGGGAGACCCAGTACTTC.

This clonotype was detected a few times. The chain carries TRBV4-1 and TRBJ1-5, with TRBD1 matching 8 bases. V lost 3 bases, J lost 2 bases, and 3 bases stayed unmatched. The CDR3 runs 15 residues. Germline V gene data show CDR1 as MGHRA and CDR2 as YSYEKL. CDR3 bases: TGCGCCAGCAGCCAGCAGACAGGGGGCAATCAGCCCCAGCATTTT. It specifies CASSQQTGGNQPQHF.